This T cell receptor (beta chain) was captured by sequencing in a study of molecular identifiers for immune sequencing clone quantification. The germline V gene has CDR1 LGHNA and CDR2 YNFKEQ. After removal of 3 bases from V and 4 bases from J, the junction contained 2 bases not matched to a gene. The CDR3 is made up of 13 amino acids. This clonotype was counted many times. Its antigen is still unknown. Study conclusions and caveats: Underestimated sizes of highly expanded clones could result from identical TCR molecules that share a barcode. The study reportedly detected spiked Jurkat TCR RNA from one cell among around 1 million naive cells.

TCRdb reanalysed the PCR reads using MiXCR and keeps one entry per CDR3 protein. The table includes 85,000 to 95,000 distinct CDR3 sequences, roughly 19% detected once. The receptor's source is a human donor in good health. Some libraries in this study had Jurkat cell RNA spiked in. The gene calls are TRBV4-2 and TRBJ2-7; 8 nucleotides align to TRBD1. Input material: naive CD8+ T cells from blood, with Jurkat cell RNA spiked in. The subset here: FACS-sorted CD8+CD4-CCR7+CD45RA+ naive T cells. The DNA of the CDR3 is TGTGCCAGCAGCCACAGACAGGGGTACGAGCAGTACTTC. This sequence encodes CASSHRQGYEQYF.